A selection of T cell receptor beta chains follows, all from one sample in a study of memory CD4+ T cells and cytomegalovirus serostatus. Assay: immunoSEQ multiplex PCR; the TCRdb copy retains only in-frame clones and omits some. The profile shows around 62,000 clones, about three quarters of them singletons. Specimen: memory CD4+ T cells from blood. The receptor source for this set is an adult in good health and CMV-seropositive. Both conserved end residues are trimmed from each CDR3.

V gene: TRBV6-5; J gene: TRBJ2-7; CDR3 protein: ASSYSTGQGED
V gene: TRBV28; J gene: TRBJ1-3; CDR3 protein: ASSTISGNTIY
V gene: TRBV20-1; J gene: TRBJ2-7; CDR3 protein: SAWDYYEQY
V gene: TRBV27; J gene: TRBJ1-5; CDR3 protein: ASRTGTGNSNQPQH
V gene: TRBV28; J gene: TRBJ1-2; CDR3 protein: ASWTGNGYT
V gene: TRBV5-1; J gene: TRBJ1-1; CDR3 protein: ASSVGMNTEAF
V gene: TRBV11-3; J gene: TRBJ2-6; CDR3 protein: ASSLVALALLSGANVLT
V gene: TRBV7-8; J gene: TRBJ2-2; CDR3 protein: ASSLVSVNTGELF
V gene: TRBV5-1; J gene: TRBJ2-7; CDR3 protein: ASSLDWARGEQY
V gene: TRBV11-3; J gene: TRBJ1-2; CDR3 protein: ASSLEGGRMVGYT
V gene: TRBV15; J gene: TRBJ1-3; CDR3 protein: ATSRDRGLSGNTIY
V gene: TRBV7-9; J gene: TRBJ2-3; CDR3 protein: ASSVPGAASTDTQY
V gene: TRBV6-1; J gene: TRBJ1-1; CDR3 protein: ATTISRGNTEAF
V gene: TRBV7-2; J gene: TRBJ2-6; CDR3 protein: ASSATSAGANVLT
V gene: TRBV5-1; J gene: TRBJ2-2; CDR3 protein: ASSLAGGAGELF
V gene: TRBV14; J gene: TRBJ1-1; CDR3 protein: ASSQMVSTEAF
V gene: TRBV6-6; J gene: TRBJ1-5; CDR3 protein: ASGTRGPQH
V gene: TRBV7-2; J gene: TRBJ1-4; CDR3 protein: ASSENEKLF
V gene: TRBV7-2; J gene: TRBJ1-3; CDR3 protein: ASSPQRVAPGAGNTIY
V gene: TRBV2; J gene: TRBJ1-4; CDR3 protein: ASSPISGQRGEKLF